This T cell receptor beta chain stems from a study of T-cell reconstitution after alpha-beta-depleted transplantation in children. There are 13 residues in the CDR3. TCRbeta library preparation incorporated unique molecular identifiers. MiXCR, applied by TCRdb to the PCR reads, yields one record per CDR3 protein. The repertoire holds nearly 350,000 distinct CDR3 sequences, with 15% to 20% as singletons. This clonotype was seen repeatedly, ten times or more. The sample consisted of PBMCs, mostly from graft donor cells, taken 360 days after TCRalphabeta/CD19-depleted stem cell transplant. The origin of this receptor is a male patient between 2 and 9 years old who had a stem cell transplant for acute lymphoblastic leukemia, so the T cells may come from the graft donor. The rearrangement joins TRBV21-1 to TRBJ2-5; the table's D call TRBD1 went unverified against the DNA. TRBV21-1 counts as a pseudogene. The CDR3 here is CASTHRGQETQYF. The CDR3 DNA is TGTGCCAGCACCCACAGGGGGCAAGAGACCCAGTACTTC.